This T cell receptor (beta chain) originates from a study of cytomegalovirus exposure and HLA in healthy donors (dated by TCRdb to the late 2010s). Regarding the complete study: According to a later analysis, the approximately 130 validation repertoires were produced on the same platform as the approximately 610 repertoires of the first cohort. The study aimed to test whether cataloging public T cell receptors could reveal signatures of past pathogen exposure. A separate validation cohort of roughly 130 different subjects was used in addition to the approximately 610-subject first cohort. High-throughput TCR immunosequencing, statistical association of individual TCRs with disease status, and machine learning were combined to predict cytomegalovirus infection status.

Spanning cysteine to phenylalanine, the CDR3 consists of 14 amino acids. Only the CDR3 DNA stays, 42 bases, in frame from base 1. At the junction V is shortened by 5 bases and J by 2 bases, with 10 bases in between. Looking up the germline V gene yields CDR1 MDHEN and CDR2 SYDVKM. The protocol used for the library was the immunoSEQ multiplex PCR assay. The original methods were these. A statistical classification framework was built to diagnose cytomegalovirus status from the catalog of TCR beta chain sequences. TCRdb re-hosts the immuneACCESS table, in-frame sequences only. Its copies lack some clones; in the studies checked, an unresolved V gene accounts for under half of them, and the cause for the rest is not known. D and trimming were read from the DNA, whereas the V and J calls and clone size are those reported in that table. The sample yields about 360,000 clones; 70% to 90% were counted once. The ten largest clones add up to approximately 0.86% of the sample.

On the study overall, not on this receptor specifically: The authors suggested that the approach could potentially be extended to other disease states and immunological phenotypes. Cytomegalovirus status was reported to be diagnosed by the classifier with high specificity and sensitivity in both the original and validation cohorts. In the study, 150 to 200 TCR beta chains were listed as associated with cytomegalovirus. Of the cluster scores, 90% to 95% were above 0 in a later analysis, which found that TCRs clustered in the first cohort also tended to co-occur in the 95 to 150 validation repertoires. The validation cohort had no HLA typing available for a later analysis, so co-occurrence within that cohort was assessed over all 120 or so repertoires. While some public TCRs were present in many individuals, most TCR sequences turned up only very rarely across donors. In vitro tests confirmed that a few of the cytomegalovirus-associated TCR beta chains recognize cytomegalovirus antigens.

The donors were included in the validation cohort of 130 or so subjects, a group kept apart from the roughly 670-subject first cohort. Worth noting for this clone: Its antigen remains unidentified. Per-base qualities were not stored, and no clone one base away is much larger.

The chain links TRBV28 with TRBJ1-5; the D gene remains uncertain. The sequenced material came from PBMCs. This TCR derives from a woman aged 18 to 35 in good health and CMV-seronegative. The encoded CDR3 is CASSKRVGNQPQHF. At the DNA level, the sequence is TGTGCCAGCAGTAAGCGGGTGGGCAATCAGCCCCAGCATTTT.